One sample yielded the 25 T cell receptor beta chains listed below, sequenced in a study of beta chain features in type 1 diabetes. Reverse transcribing all isolated RNA meant expressed TCRB transcripts were sequenced. Assay used: immunoSEQ multiplex PCR; TCRdb lists only in-frame clones, some missing. The sample shows under 300,000 clones, roughly a quarter of them seen only once. Study results and limitations: Type 1 diabetes patients had moderately but significantly shorter TCRB CDR3s in all four CD4+ subsets.

These receptors have no known antigen. The sample comprised naive CD4+ T cells from blood. The receptors derive from a woman in her 30s with type 1 diabetes.

The chain employs TRBV6-5 and TRBJ2-7; 7 bases map to TRBD1. Looked up from germline, CDR1 is MNHEY and CDR2 is SVGAGI. V trimming: 5 bases; J trimming: 3 bases; junction bases outside the gene matches: 10. This CDR3 is built from 15 residues. The CDR3 loop reads CASSRDDRDFYEQYF. The CDR3 DNA reads TGTGCCAGCAGTCGCGACGACAGGGATTTCTACGAGCAGTACTTC.

This clone was observed a few times. This sequence joins TRBV9 and TRBJ1-2; D not certain. V dropped 1 base and J dropped 4 bases, with 5 bases sitting between them. The CDR3 sequence is 12 residues long. Germline V CDR1 and CDR2: SGDLS, YYNGEE. This chain's CDR3 is CASSVQSYGYTF. CDR3 bases: TGTGCCAGCAGCGTACAGTCCTATGGCTACACCTTC.

The CDR3 coding sequence is TGTGCCAGCTCGGGGGACATTAGCAATCAGCCCCAGCATTTT. Protein product: CASSGDISNQPQHF. J is TRBJ1-5 and V is TRBV18; D possibly corresponds to TRBD1 (6 bases). Germline lookup yields CDR1 KGHSH and CDR2 LQKENI. Between the trimmed V and J ends, which lost 6 bases and 0 bases, there was a span of 9 bases. The CDR3 is 14 amino acids.

The chain is built from TRBV28 and TRBJ1-5; no firm D call. Trimming removed 2 bases at V and 3 bases at J, with 5 bases between. Per the germline V gene, CDR1 is MDHEN and CDR2 is SYDVKM. The CDR3 loop spans 13 amino acids. The CDR3 region is CASSLGPNQPQHF. In nucleotides, the CDR3 is TGTGCCAGCAGTTTAGGCCCCAATCAGCCCCAGCATTTT.

This clone showed up just a few times. The CDR3 here is CASRASTDTQYF. The CDR3 DNA sequence: TGTGCCAGCAGGGCAAGCACAGATACGCAGTATTTT. V and J are TRBV2 and TRBJ2-3; D is unclear. Germline lookup yields CDR1 SNHLY and CDR2 FYNNEI. Trimming took 6 bases from V and 0 from J, leaving 4 bases between them. The length of the CDR3 is 12 residues.

With respect to this clone: Other DNA sequences of this sample code for an identical CDR3. The chain couples TRBV4-1 to TRBJ1-2; no firm D call. The CDR3 has 15 amino acids. Trimming cost V 0 bases and J 1 base, with 9 bases left between them. Germline V gene sequence: CDR1 MGHRA, CDR2 YSYEKL. Here the CDR3 reads CASSQDLGGNYGYTF. DNA of the CDR3: TGCGCCAGCAGCCAAGATTTAGGCGGTAACTATGGCTACACCTTC.

This rearrangement joins TRBV28 to TRBJ2-1, with 7 bases aligning to TRBD2. J lost 10 bases, V lost 3 bases, and 12 bases had no gene match. This CDR3 spans 15 amino acids. Looked up from germline, CDR1 is MDHEN and CDR2 is SYDVKM. DNA for the CDR3: TGTGCCAGCAGTTTGGGAATAGCGGGTATAGGAGAGCAGTTCTTC. Its protein is CASSLGIAGIGEQFF. The whole variable domain, filled in from reference TRBV28 and TRBJ2-1, reads DVKVTQSSRYLVKRTGEKVFLECVQDMDHENMFWYRQDPGLGLRLIYFSYDVKMKEKGDIPEGYSVSREKKERFSLILESASTNQTSMYLCASSLGIAGIGEQFFGPGTRLTVL.

The V call is TRBV29-1, the J call TRBJ1-1; 9 bases fit TRBD1. Germline lookup yields CDR1 SQVTM and CDR2 ANQGSEA. The CDR3 is 14 amino acids. The V gene end was trimmed by 3 bases and the J gene end by 3 bases; junction bases not matched to a gene: 5. CDR3 loop: CSVERDRAHTEAFF. CDR3 DNA: TGCAGCGTTGAGAGGGACAGGGCCCACACTGAAGCTTTCTTT.

This clone was counted a few times. This rearrangement joins TRBV29-1 to TRBJ1-5; the D is unclear. Deletions cut 5 bases from V and 5 bases from J, with 10 bases between. The CDR3 extends over 12 amino acids. Germline V gene lookup returns CDR1 SQVTM and CDR2 ANQGSEA. CDR3 in DNA: TGCAGCGTTACAGATCCGGATCAGCCCCAGCATTTT. Translated, it gives CSVTDPDQPQHF.

The chain couples TRBV9 to TRBJ1-2; 7 nucleotides align to TRBD1. The CDR3 runs 13 residues. The V and J ends lost 3 bases and 8 bases, in that order; junction bases with no gene match: 7. Germline V CDR1 and CDR2: SGDLS, YYNGEE. CDR3 protein: CASSGDREGGYTF. CDR3 sequence (DNA): TGTGCCAGCAGCGGCGACAGGGAAGGGGGCTACACCTTC.

The chain carries TRBV4-2 and TRBJ2-7; TRBD2 matches at 8 bases. The CDR3 covers 18 residues. Germline V gene data show CDR1 as LGHNA and CDR2 as YNFKEQ. The ends lost 1 base at V and 6 bases at J; junction bases unmatched: 17. Written as DNA, the CDR3 is TGTGCCAGCAGCCAAGCAATTGTATACGCGGGACTAGTTTCCGAGCAGTACTTC. This gives the protein CASSQAIVYAGLVSEQYF.

This clone appeared a few times. The gene calls are TRBV25-1 and TRBJ2-1; 7 bases match TRBD1. V dropped 3 bases and J dropped 7; count of bases not matched to a gene: 6. The V gene's germline CDR1 is MGHDK and CDR2 SYGVNS. This CDR3 spans 14 amino acids. The CDR3 coding sequence is TGTGCCAGCAGTGAGCTAGACAGGGCTAATGAGCAGTTCTTC. Protein sequence: CASSELDRANEQFF.

The sample holds a few counts of this clone. The V and J genes are TRBV4-1 and TRBJ1-2; D not resolved. V was clipped by 1 base and J by 8 bases, with 17 bases between them. CDR1 and CDR2 (germline): MGHRA, YSYEKL. This CDR3 has 15 residues. This CDR3 is CASSQVTALLSGYTF. CDR3 sequence (DNA): TGCGCCAGCAGCCAAGTAACAGCTCTTCTATCGGGCTACACCTTC.

This clone was counted a few times. The V gene is TRBV29-1, the J gene TRBJ2-2, with a weak D call TRBD2 (6 bases). Trimming left V 2 bases short and J 1 base short, with 8 bases between. The CDR3 consists of 14 residues. Germline V gene sequence: CDR1 SQVTM, CDR2 ANQGSEA. The CDR3: CSVETSQNTGELFF. In DNA, the CDR3 is TGCAGCGTTGAAACTAGCCAGAACACCGGGGAGCTGTTTTTT.

This rearrangement joins TRBV19 to TRBJ2-7; 12 bases line up with TRBD2. This CDR3 is built from 14 residues. The germline V gene has CDR1 LNHDA and CDR2 SQIVND (reference sequence). The J segment lost 3 bases and the V segment lost 8 bases, leaving 5 bases of the junction unmatched. The DNA of the CDR3 is TGTGCCAGTGCCCGACTAGCGGGAGACTACGAGCAGTACTTC. This codes for CASARLAGDYEQYF. The full variable domain, its missing parts supplied by reference TRBV19 and TRBJ2-7, is DGGITQSPKYLFRKEGQNVTLSCEQNLNHDAMYWYRQDPGQGLRLIYYSQIVNDFQKGDIAEGYSVSREKKESFPLTVTSAQKNPTAFYLCASARLAGDYEQYFGPGTRLTVT.

The rearrangement links TRBV7-2 to TRBJ2-2; D perhaps matches TRBD2 (6 bases). The CDR3 runs to 15 residues. Germline CDR1 SGHTA, CDR2 FQGNSA. Trimming took 3 bases from V and 7 from J, leaving 15 bases between them. CDR3: CASSFKTSLGGELFF. CDR3 bases: TGTGCCAGCAGCTTCAAGACTAGTCTGGGCGGGGAGCTGTTTTTT.

V and J are TRBV6-5 and TRBJ1-2; TRBD1 matches 10 bases. This CDR3 has 13 amino acids. V was pared by 2 bases and J by 7 bases, with 1 base of the junction left unmatched. From germline, CDR1 is MNHEY and CDR2 SVGAGI. CDR3 amino acids: CASSYRDRGGYTF. In DNA form, the CDR3 reads TGTGCCAGCAGTTACCGGGACAGGGGTGGCTACACCTTC.

This chain links TRBV4-1 with TRBJ2-4; 12 bases are shared with TRBD2. Germline V CDR1 and CDR2: MGHRA, YSYEKL. The J segment lost 1 base and the V segment lost 2 bases, leaving 15 bases of the junction unmatched. The CDR3 length is 21 residues. The CDR3 DNA reads as TGCGCCAGCAGCCAACAAATCTTGACTAGCGGGAGTCGAGAGGCCAAAAACATTCAGTACTTC. It specifies CASSQQILTSGSREAKNIQYF.

The table lists this clone with a few counts. V gene TRBV29-1 combines with J gene TRBJ2-5; 9 bases align to TRBD2. V was clipped by 4 bases and J by 5 bases; unmatched bases: 8. The CDR3 runs 14 residues. Germline values: CDR1 SQVTM, CDR2 ANQGSEA. This CDR3 reads CSVASSGSGETQYF. The CDR3 nucleotides read TGCAGCGTTGCGAGTAGCGGGAGCGGGGAGACCCAGTACTTC. The full variable domain, in which reference TRBV29-1 and TRBJ2-5 provide the parts outside the CDR3, is SAVISQKPSRDICQRGTSLTIQCQVDSQVTMMFWYRQQPGQSLTLIATANQGSEATYESGFVIDKFPISRPNLTFSTLTVSNMSPEDSSIYLCSVASSGSGETQYFGPGTRLLVL.

V is TRBV28 and J is TRBJ1-2, with TRBD1 as a possible D gene (6 bases). With 3 bases removed from V and 2 bases from J, the gap between germline ends came to 10 bases. Germline loops: CDR1 MDHEN, CDR2 SYDVKM. The CDR3 has 14 amino acids. The CDR3 nucleotides are TGTGCCAGCAGTTTCTCGGGACAAAACTATGGCTACACCTTC. The encoded protein is CASSFSGQNYGYTF.

This clone was seen only a few times. The chain carries TRBV6-1 and TRBJ2-2; 9 bases are a match to TRBD1. The junction had 2 bases not matched to a gene; V was cut back by 5 bases and J by 4 bases. The CDR3 is 14 amino acids. Germline-derived CDR1 and CDR2 are MNHNS and SASEGT. CDR3 in DNA: TGTGCCAGCAGTCCGGGACAGGGCACCGGGGAGCTGTTTTTT. This encodes CASSPGQGTGELFF.

The V call is TRBV29-1, the J call TRBJ2-4; the match to TRBD2 covers 8 bases. The CDR3 covers 13 residues. CDR1 and CDR2 (germline): SQVTM, ANQGSEA. Trimming cost V 7 bases and J 7 bases; bases outside gene matches: 9. DNA for the CDR3: TGCAGCGCCGAGGGTAGCGGGACGAACATTCAGTACTTC. This codes for CSAEGSGTNIQYF.

The J gene is TRBJ2-1, the V gene TRBV7-9; TRBD1 matches at 8 bases. CDR3 length: 17 residues. V was pared by 1 base and J by 10 bases, with 15 bases of the junction left unmatched. Germline-derived CDR1 and CDR2 are SEHNR and FQNEAQ (reference sequence). The CDR3: CASSLDAGGAFGREQFF. The CDR3 region has the DNA TGTGCCAGCAGCTTAGACGCAGGGGGCGCATTTGGTCGGGAGCAGTTCTTC.

This clone has just a few counts. V usage is TRBV25-1 and J usage is TRBJ1-2; 8 bases agree with TRBD1. CDR1 MGHDK and CDR2 SYGVNS come from the germline V gene. V trimming: 6 bases; J trimming: 3 bases; junction bases outside the gene matches: 15. The CDR3 is made up of 17 amino acids. The DNA of the CDR3 is TGTGCCAGCAGCCTAGGGACAGGCTTTCCCTCGGACTATGGCTACACCTTC. Translated: CASSLGTGFPSDYGYTF.

The chain has TRBV27 and TRBJ1-1; no reliable D call. V gave up 7 bases and J gave up 1 base, with 13 bases separating them. Germline-derived CDR1 and CDR2 are MNHEY and SMNVEV (reference sequence). The CDR3 consists of 14 residues. The CDR3 region is CASTQHYTNTEAFF. The DNA of the CDR3 is TGTGCCAGCACCCAACATTATACGAACACTGAAGCTTTCTTT.